This T cell receptor (beta chain) derives from a study of Graves' ophthalmopathy and Graves' hyperthyroidism. Turning to the study itself: Pretreatment peripheral blood was obtained at initial diagnosis.

For repertoire sequencing, the TCR beta CDR3 regions were amplified from RNA transcripts. HTBI-primed first-round RT-PCR preceded second-round multiplex PCR. In TCRdb, the multiplex PCR reads were re-called with MiXCR into one record per CDR3 protein. Of 360,000 or so distinct CDR3 sequences in the sample, around 18% are singletons; the top ten hold around 1.4%. The study excluded patients with other autoimmune diseases, uncontrolled infections, pregnancy or lactation. It was from 8 to 10 ml of fresh peripheral blood that the PBMCs came. V shed 5 bases, J shed 4 bases, and the junction held 13 bases outside the gene matches. Germline V gives CDR1 SGHAT, CDR2 FQNNGV. The CDR3 sequence is 19 residues long. General study findings and limits: Blood shared most expanded thyroid clonotypes above 0.001 frequency.

This clonotype was recorded at least ten times. Its antigen is not identified. The sequencing sample was made of peripheral blood. This TCR came from a woman aged 18-29 years with Graves' ophthalmopathy. This chain connects TRBV11-2 to TRBJ2-5, with 16 bases fitting TRBD2. CDR3 region: CASSPWGLAGGPRSETQYF. The DNA of the CDR3 is TGTGCCAGCAGCCCCTGGGGACTAGCGGGGGGGCCCCGCTCAGAGACCCAGTACTTC.